The next 23 T cell receptor beta chains were all read from a single sample in a study of CD8 T cells in ankylosing spondylitis. TCRdb reanalysed the 5' RACE reads using MiXCR and keeps one entry per CDR3 protein. The sample lists about 300,000 distinct CDR3 sequences, around 21% occurring once. The material sequenced was blood, either unsorted or a sorted T cell fraction (not recorded which). The source is a female donor with ankylosing spondylitis or in good health (not recorded which).

This clonotype appeared a few times. CDR3: CASSESAHTEAFF. As DNA, the CDR3 is TGTGCCAGCAGTGAGAGTGCCCACACTGAAGCTTTCTTT. This chain links TRBV6-1 with TRBJ1-1; D unresolved. The CDR3 has 13 residues. In germline, CDR1 is MNHNS, CDR2 SASEGT. Trimming took 3 bases from V and 3 from J, leaving 8 bases between them.

This clonotype was seen a few times. This chain connects TRBV6-5 to TRBJ1-5; D may be TRBD1 (5 bases). The germline V gene has CDR1 MNHEY and CDR2 SVGAGI. Deletions cut 2 bases from V and 0 bases from J, with 17 bases between. The length of the CDR3 is 18 residues. The DNA for the CDR3 is TGTGCCAGCAGTTACACAGCAGGGTCGGGGTATAGCAATCAGCCCCAGCATTTT. Its protein product is CASSYTAGSGYSNQPQHF.

The gene calls are TRBV10-3 and TRBJ2-7; D unclear. V lost 9 bases and J lost 1, with 10 bases in between. The CDR3 has 12 amino acids. The germline V gene has CDR1 ENHRY and CDR2 SYGVKD. CDR3 coding DNA: TGTGCCATTCTTGACGGTTCCTACGAGCAGTACTTC. Protein sequence: CAILDGSYEQYF.

The table lists this clonotype with many counts. This rearrangement joins TRBV10-1 to TRBJ2-7; no firm D call. The CDR3 extends over 12 amino acids. CDR1 is WNHNN and CDR2 is SYGVQD in the germline V gene (reference sequence). The ends were cut back, 0 bases at V and 3 bases at J, with 3 bases in the middle. The CDR3 here is CASSESGYEQYF. As DNA, the CDR3 is TGCGCCAGCAGTGAGTCGGGCTACGAGCAGTACTTC.

V gene TRBV6-1 combines with J gene TRBJ2-1; 8 bases align to TRBD1. The germline gives CDR1 MNHNS, CDR2 SASEGT. The length of the CDR3 is 13 residues. V lost 11 bases, J lost 4 bases, and 7 bases stayed unmatched. CDR3: CAGPDRAYNEQFF. The CDR3 DNA is TGTGCCGGCCCGGACAGGGCATACAATGAGCAGTTCTTC.

This chain joins TRBV5-6 and TRBJ2-7, with TRBD1 matching over 9 bases. Germline V gives CDR1 SGHDT, CDR2 YYEEEE. Trimming cost V 1 base and J 6 bases; bases outside gene matches: 5. The CDR3 consists of 14 residues. CDR3 DNA: TGTGCCAGCAGCTTGAGGGGACAGGGAAGCGAGCAGTACTTC. It codes for CASSLRGQGSEQYF.

The chain joins TRBV6-1 to TRBJ1-1; the match to TRBD1 covers 7 bases. The CDR3 has 13 residues. Trimming cost V 5 bases and J 5 bases; bases outside gene matches: 5. Germline V lookup: CDR1 MNHNS, CDR2 SASEGT. The DNA for the CDR3 is TGTGCCAGCAGTCGTTCAGGGGGTACTGAAGCTTTCTTT. The encoded protein is CASSRSGGTEAFF.

This clonotype was counted a few times. The rearrangement uses TRBV29-1 and TRBJ2-4; 13 bases align to TRBD2. Germline V gene sequence: CDR1 SQVTM, CDR2 ANQGSEA. The CDR3 consists of 18 residues. The V and J ends lost 6 bases and 2 bases, in that order; junction bases with no gene match: 13. CDR3 nucleotides: TGCAGCGTCCCCGACACTAGCGGGAGGGCCGAGACCAAAAACATTCAGTACTTC. Its translation is CSVPDTSGRAETKNIQYF.

This clonotype was seen more than once but under ten times. The chain has TRBV4-1 and TRBJ2-3; D is possibly TRBD1 or TRBD2 (6 bases each). V lost 1 base to trimming and J lost 5 bases, with 13 bases between them. The CDR3 spans 15 residues. Per germline, CDR1 MGHRA and CDR2 YSYEKL. CDR3 sequence (DNA): TGCGCCAGCAGCCAAGCGAGGGGGGTCGGAGATACGCAGTATTTT. Its translation: CASSQARGVGDTQYF.

This clonotype was found a few times. The genes are TRBV13 and TRBJ2-5; the D is unclear. From germline, CDR1 is PRHDT and CDR2 FYEKMQ (reference sequence). This CDR3 spans 13 amino acids. Trimming cost V 2 bases and J 4 bases, with 8 bases left between them. DNA for the CDR3: TGTGCCAGCAGCTTATTGCGTAGAGAGACCCAGTACTTC. Residues: CASSLLRRETQYF.

The V and J genes are TRBV4-3 and TRBJ2-3; a weak D match, TRBD1 (6 bases). Trimming cost V 0 bases and J 7 bases, with 14 bases left between them. Germline V lookup: CDR1 LGHNA, CDR2 YSLEER. The CDR3 is 15 amino acids. The CDR3 nucleotides are TGCGCCAGCAGCCAAGAACCGACAGGACAGAATACGCAGTATTTT. This translates into CASSQEPTGQNTQYF.

This chain links TRBV5-6 with TRBJ2-1; 8 bases agree with TRBD2. V lost 4 bases and J lost 4; bases outside the gene matches: 7. Per the germline V gene, CDR1 is SGHDT and CDR2 is YYEEEE. The CDR3 runs 15 residues. The CDR3 sequence is CASSPGLAIYNEQFF. Written as DNA, the CDR3 is TGTGCCAGCAGCCCCGGACTAGCAATATACAATGAGCAGTTCTTC.

The chain joins TRBV12-3 or TRBV12-4 to TRBJ1-6; perhaps TRBD1 as D (5 bases). Deletions cut 4 bases from V and 8 bases from J, with 15 bases between. The CDR3 contains 15 residues. The CDR3 here is CASSSTRRGDSPLHF. The CDR3 DNA is TGTGCCAGCAGTTCGACCCGTAGGGGAGATTCACCCCTCCACTTT.

The chain couples TRBV5-6 to TRBJ2-1, with D hard to call. Between the trimmed V and J ends, which lost 1 base and 6 bases, there was a span of 14 bases. The CDR3 is 15 residues long. CDR1 and CDR2 (germline): SGHDT, YYEEEE. CDR3 in amino acids: CASSLKYKEGNEQFF. The CDR3, as DNA: TGTGCCAGCAGCTTGAAGTATAAGGAAGGCAATGAGCAGTTCTTC.

There are many counts of this clonotype. The J gene is TRBJ2-7, the V gene TRBV20-1; D is perhaps TRBD2 (6 bases). The V and J ends lost 3 bases and 3 bases respectively, with 9 bases between them. Germline assignment: CDR1 DFQATT and CDR2 SNEGSKA (reference sequence). This CDR3 spans 12 amino acids. The CDR3 sequence is CSASGEDYEQYF. The DNA of the CDR3 is TGCAGTGCTAGCGGGGAGGACTACGAGCAGTACTTC.

The rearrangement uses TRBV7-2 and TRBJ2-1; the D gene could be TRBD1 or TRBD2 (5 bases each). In germline, CDR1 is SGHTA, CDR2 FQGNSA. The V gene lost 1 base and the J gene lost 9 bases, with 10 bases spanning the gap. The CDR3 spans 13 residues. The CDR3 DNA sequence: TGTGCCAGCAGCTTAGGAGGGGTGAGTGAGCAGTTCTTC. Its translation is CASSLGGVSEQFF.

V and J are TRBV5-4 and TRBJ2-1; D is uncertain. Per the germline V gene, CDR1 is SGHNT and CDR2 is YYREEE (reference sequence). Trimming left V 0 bases short and J 8 bases short, with 12 bases between. The CDR3 runs 14 residues. In DNA, the CDR3 is TGTGCCAGCAGCTTGGTTGCTGGGGTCCATGAGCAGTTCTTC. This sequence encodes CASSLVAGVHEQFF.

This clonotype occurred a few times. The chain combines TRBV20-1 with TRBJ2-3, with 8 bases aligning to TRBD2. CDR3 length: 16 residues. V shed 3 bases, J shed 2 bases, and the junction held 10 bases outside the gene matches. Per the germline V gene, CDR1 is DFQATT and CDR2 is SNEGSKA (reference sequence). CDR3 amino acids: CSASRREGAFTDTQYF. DNA for the CDR3: TGCAGTGCTAGCCGCCGGGAGGGAGCGTTCACAGATACGCAGTATTTT.

This clonotype has a handful of counts. V is TRBV11-3 and J is TRBJ2-5, with 16 nucleotides matching TRBD2. Losses at the gene ends were 4 bases for V and 9 bases for J; bases not matched to a gene: 5. The germline V gene encodes CDR1 SGHNT and CDR2 YENEEA. CDR3 length: 15 amino acids. The CDR3 loop reads CASSSSGLAGGPQYF. The CDR3 DNA is TGTGCCAGCAGCTCTTCGGGACTAGCGGGAGGGCCCCAGTACTTC.

In its sample, this clonotype was seen a few times. J is TRBJ2-1 and V is TRBV21-1. TRBV21-1 is given as a pseudogene. This CDR3 is 14 amino acids long. The DNA of the CDR3 is TGTGCCAGCAGCGCCGATATTGGGTACGGTGAGCAGTTCTTC. Amino acid sequence: CASSADIGYGEQFF.

The V and J genes are TRBV6-1 and TRBJ2-7, with D perhaps matching TRBD1 (5 bases). Germline-derived CDR1 and CDR2 are MNHNS and SASEGT. The CDR3 is made up of 14 amino acids. V dropped 5 bases and J dropped 3 bases, with 14 bases sitting between them. CDR3 in DNA: TGTGCCAGCAGTCCCCCAGGGTCCCACTACGAGCAGTACTTC. This gives the protein CASSPPGSHYEQYF.

This chain's CDR3 is CSVDSGMGDTQYF. CDR3 bases: TGCAGCGTAGATAGCGGGATGGGGGATACGCAGTATTTT. This chain links TRBV29-1 with TRBJ2-3; TRBD2 matches 8 bases. V shed 6 bases and J 6 bases; nucleotides not matched to a gene: 8. There are 13 residues in the CDR3. Germline V gene lookup returns CDR1 SQVTM and CDR2 ANQGSEA.

The genes are TRBV18 and TRBJ2-7, with D perhaps matching TRBD1 (6 bases). The ends were cut back, 2 bases at V and 3 bases at J, with 11 bases in the middle. The CDR3 covers 14 residues. Germline CDR1 is KGHSH and CDR2 is LQKENI. CDR3 protein: CASSPTWGLYEQYF. The CDR3 DNA reads TGTGCCAGCTCACCAACTTGGGGGCTCTACGAGCAGTACTTC.